Described below is a single T cell receptor (beta chain) sequence and its context. Authors' data handling: Estimates of nucleated cell counts were drawn from the amplification of reference gene primers. The data were produced by immunoSEQ multiplex PCR, yet TCRdb's version contains in-frame clones alone and is incomplete. That table supplies the V and J calls and clone size; D and trimming were determined from the DNA. The sample lists around 130,000 clones, about 92% occurring once. V was cut by 11 bases and J by 8 bases, with 22 bases left in between. CDR3 length: 14 amino acids. CDR1 SEHNR and CDR2 FQNEAQ come from the germline V gene (reference sequence). This specimen comes from a study of blood T cell repertoires in COVID-19. At the level of the study: Specimens from acute and convalescent COVID-19 originated in the United States, Italy and Spain. PBMCs, B-cell-depleted T cells, or T cells provided the cDNA or gDNA that made up the material.

This TCR was recovered from a man aged 50 to 59 with active COVID-19. Sequencing was done on a sample of peripheral blood. This chain joins TRBV7-9 and TRBJ1-3; TRBD1 is a possible D gene (6 bases). CDR3 DNA sequence: TGTGCCGGGGGCAGGGCCGGGGCCGGGGACACCATATATTTT. Translating gives CAGGRAGAGDTIYF. Based on the CDR3 plus reference TRBV7-9 and TRBJ1-3, the full variable domain is DTGVSQNPRHKITKRGQNVTFRCDPISEHNRLYWYRQTLGQGPEFLTYFQNEAQLEKSRLLSDRFSAERPKGSFSTLEIQRTEQGDSAMYLCAGGRAGAGDTIYFGEGSWLTVV.